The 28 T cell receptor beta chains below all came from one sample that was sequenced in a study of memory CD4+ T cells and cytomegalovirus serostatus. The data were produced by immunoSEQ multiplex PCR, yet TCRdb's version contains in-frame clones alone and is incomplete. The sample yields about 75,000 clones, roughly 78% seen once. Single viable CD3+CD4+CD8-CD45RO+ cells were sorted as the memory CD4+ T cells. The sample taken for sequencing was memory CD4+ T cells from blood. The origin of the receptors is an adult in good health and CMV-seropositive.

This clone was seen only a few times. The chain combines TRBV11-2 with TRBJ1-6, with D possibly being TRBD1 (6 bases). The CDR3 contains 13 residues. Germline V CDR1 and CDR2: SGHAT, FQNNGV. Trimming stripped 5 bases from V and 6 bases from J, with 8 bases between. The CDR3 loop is CASSPGVNSPLHF. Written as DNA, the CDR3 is TGTGCCAGCAGCCCAGGGGTTAATTCACCCCTCCACTTT.

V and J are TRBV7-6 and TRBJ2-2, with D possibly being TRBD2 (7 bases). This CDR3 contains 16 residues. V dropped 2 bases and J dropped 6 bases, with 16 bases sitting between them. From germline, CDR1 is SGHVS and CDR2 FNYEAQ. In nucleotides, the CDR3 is TGTGCCAGCAGCTTAAATCTTGGGGGGGCCGCCGGGGAGCTGTTTTTT. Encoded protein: CASSLNLGGAAGELFF. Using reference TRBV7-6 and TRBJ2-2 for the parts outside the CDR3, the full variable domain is GAGVSQSPRYKVTKRGQDVALRCDPISGHVSLYWYRQALGQGPEFLTYFNYEAQQDKSGLPNDRFSAERPEGSISTLTIQRTEQRDSAMYRCASSLNLGGAAGELFFGEGSRLTVL.

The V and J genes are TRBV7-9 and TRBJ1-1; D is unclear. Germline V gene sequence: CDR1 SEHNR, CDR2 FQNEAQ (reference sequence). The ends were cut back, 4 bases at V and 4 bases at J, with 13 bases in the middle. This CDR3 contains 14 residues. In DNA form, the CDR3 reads TGTGCCAGCAGCTCCCATTCCCGGAGCACTGAAGCTTTCTTT. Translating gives CASSSHSRSTEAFF.

The CDR3 bases are TGTGCCAGCAGCTTAGAAGCGGGGCCTGGGGAGCAGTTCTTC. Translating it yields CASSLEAGPGEQFF. The genes are TRBV7-2 and TRBJ2-1, with 7 bases lining up with TRBD2. J lost 10 bases, V lost 1 base, and 7 bases had no gene match. Germline V gene lookup returns CDR1 SGHTA and CDR2 FQGNSA. This CDR3 comprises 14 residues. Together with reference TRBV7-2 and TRBJ2-1, the CDR3 gives the full variable domain: GAGVSQSPSNKVTEKGKDVELRCDPISGHTALYWYRQSLGQGLEFLIYFQGNSAPDKSGLPSDRFSAERTGGSVSTLTIQRTQQEDSAVYLCASSLEAGPGEQFFGPGTRLTVL.

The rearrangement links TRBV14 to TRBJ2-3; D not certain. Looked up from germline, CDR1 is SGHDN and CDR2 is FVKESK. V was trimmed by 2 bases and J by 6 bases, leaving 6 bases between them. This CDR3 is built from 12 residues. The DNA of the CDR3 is TGTGCCAGCAGCCAAAATCCGGATACGCAGTATTTT. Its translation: CASSQNPDTQYF.

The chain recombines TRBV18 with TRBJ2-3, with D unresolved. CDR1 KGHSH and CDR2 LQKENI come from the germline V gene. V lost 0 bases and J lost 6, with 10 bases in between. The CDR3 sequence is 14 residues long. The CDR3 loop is CASSPPSRRDTQYF. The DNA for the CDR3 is TGTGCCAGCTCACCACCGTCTCGCCGCGATACGCAGTATTTT.

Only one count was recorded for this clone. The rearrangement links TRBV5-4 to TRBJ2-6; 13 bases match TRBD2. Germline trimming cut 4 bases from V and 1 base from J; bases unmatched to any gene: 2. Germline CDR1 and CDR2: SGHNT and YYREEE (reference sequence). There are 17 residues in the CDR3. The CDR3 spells CASSPGLAGSGANVLTF. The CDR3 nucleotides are TGTGCCAGCAGCCCGGGACTAGCGGGGTCTGGGGCCAACGTCCTGACTTTC.

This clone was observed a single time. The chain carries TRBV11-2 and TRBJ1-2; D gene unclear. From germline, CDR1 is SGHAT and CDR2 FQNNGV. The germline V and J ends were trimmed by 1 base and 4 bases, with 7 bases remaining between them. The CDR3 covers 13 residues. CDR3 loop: CASSLVGSYGYTF. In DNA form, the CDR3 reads TGTGCCAGCAGCTTAGTCGGATCCTATGGCTACACCTTC.

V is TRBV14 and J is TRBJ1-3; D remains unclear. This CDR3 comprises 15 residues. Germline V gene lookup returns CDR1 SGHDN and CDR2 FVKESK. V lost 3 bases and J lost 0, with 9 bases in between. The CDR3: CASSHPGRSGNTIYF. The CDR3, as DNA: TGTGCCAGCAGCCACCCCGGCCGCTCTGGAAACACCATATATTTT.

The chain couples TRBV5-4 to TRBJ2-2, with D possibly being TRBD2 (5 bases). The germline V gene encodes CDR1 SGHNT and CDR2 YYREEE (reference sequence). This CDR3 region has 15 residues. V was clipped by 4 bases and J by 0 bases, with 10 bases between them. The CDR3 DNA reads TGTGCCAGCAGCCCCTCGGGGACGAACACCGGGGAGCTGTTTTTT. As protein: CASSPSGTNTGELFF.

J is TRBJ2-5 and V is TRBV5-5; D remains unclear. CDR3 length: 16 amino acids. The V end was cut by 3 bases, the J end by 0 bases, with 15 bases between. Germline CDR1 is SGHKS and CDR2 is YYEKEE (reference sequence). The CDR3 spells CASSYTFPPYQETQYF. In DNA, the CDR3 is TGTGCCAGCAGCTATACGTTCCCGCCGTACCAAGAGACCCAGTACTTC. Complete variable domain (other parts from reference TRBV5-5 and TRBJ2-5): DAGVTQSPTHLIKTRGQQVTLRCSPISGHKSVSWYQQVLGQGPQFIFQYYEKEERGRGNFPDRFSARQFPNYSSELNVNALLLGDSALYLCASSYTFPPYQETQYFGPGTRLLVL.

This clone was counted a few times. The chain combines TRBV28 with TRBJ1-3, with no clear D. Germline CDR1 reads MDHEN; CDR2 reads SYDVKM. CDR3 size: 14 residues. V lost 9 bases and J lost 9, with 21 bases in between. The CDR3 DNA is TGTGCCAGTCAAGCCCCAGGCGCCCGGGGCACCATATATTTT. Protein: CASQAPGARGTIYF.

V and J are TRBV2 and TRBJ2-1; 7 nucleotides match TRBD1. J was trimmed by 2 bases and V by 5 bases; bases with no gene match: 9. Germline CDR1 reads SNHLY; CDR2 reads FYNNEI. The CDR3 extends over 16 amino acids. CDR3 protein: CASSRWTGLAYNEQFF. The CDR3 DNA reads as TGTGCCAGCAGTCGATGGACAGGACTCGCCTACAATGAGCAGTTCTTC.

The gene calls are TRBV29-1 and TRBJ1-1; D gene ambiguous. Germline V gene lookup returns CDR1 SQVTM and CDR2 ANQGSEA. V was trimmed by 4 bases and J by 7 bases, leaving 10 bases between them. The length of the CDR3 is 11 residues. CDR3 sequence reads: CSVGTSFEAFF. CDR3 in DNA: TGCAGCGTTGGTACGTCGTTTGAAGCTTTCTTT.

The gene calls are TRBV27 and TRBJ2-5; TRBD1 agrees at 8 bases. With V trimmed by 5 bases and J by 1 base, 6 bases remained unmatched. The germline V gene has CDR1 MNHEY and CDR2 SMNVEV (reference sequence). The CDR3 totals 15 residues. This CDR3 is CASSRQGRGQETQYF. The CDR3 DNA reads TGTGCCAGCAGTAGACAGGGGAGAGGCCAAGAGACCCAGTACTTC.

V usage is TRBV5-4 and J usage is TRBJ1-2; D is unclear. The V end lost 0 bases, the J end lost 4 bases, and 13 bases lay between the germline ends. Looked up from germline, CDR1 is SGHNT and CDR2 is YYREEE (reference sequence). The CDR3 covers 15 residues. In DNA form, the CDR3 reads TGTGCCAGCAGCTTGGATCCCGACGGATCCTATGGCTACACCTTC. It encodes CASSLDPDGSYGYTF.

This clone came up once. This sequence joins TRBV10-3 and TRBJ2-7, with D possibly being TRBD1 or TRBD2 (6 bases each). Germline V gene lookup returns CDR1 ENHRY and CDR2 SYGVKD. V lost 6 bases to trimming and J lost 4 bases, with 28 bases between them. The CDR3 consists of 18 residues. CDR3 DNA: TGTGCCATCAGGCCCGCGACCCGGGACTTCCGCCAGGGGTACGAGCAGTACGTC. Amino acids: CAIRPATRDFRQGYEQYV.

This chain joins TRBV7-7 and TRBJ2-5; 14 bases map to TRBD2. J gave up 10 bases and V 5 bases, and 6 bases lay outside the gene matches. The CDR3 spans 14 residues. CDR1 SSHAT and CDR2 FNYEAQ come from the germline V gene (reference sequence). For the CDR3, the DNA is TGTGCCAGCAGCCAAGGGACTAGCGGGAGTCACCAGTACTTC. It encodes CASSQGTSGSHQYF.

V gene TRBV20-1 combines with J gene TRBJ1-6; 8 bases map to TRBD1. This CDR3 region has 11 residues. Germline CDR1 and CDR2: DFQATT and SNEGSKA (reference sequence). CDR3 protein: CGGQGGSPLHF. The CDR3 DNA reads TGCGGAGGACAGGGAGGTTCACCCCTCCACTTT.

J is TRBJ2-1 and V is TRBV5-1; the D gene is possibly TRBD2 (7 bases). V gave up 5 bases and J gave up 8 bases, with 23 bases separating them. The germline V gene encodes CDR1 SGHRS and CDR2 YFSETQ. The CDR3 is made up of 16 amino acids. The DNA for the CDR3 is TGCGCCAGCAGACTGGCGGGGGCCGCCGGGGATTATGAGCAGTTCTTC. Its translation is CASRLAGAAGDYEQFF.

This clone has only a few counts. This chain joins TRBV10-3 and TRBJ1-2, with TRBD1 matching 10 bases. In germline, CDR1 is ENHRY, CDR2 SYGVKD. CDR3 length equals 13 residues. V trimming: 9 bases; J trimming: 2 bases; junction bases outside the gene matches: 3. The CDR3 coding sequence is TGTGCCATGGGGACAGGGGCGAACTATGGCTACACCTTC. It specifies CAMGTGANYGYTF.

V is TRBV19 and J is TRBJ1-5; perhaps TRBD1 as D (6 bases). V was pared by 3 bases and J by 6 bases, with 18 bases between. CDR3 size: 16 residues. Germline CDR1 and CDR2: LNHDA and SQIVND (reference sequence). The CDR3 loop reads CASSISQGANSQPQHF. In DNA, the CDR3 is TGTGCCAGTAGTATCTCACAGGGTGCCAACAGTCAGCCCCAGCATTTT.

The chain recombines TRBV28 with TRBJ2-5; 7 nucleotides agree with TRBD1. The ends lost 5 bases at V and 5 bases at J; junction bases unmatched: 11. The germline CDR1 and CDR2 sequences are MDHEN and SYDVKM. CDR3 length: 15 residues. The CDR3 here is CASSPLTGNAETQYF. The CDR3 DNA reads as TGTGCCAGCAGTCCACTGACAGGGAATGCGGAGACCCAGTACTTC.

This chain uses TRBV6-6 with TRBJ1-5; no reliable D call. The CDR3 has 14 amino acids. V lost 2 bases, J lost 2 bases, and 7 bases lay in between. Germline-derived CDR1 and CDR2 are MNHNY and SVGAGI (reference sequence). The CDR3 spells CASSYPGGNQPQHF. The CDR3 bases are TGTGCCAGCAGTTACCCGGGTGGCAATCAGCCCCAGCATTTT.

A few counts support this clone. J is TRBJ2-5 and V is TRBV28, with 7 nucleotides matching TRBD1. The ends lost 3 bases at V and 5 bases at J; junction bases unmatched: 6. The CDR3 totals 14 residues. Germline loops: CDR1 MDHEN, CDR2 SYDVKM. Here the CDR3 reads CASSLKRGRETQYF. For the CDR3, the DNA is TGTGCCAGCAGTTTGAAAAGGGGGCGGGAGACCCAGTACTTC.

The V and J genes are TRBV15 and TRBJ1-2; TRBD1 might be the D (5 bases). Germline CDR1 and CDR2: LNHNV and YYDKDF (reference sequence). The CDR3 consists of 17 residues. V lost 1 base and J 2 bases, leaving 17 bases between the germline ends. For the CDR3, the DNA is TGTGCCACCAGCAGAGGAGGCTTGCGGGACGGAAACTATGGCTACACCTTC. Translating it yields CATSRGGLRDGNYGYTF.

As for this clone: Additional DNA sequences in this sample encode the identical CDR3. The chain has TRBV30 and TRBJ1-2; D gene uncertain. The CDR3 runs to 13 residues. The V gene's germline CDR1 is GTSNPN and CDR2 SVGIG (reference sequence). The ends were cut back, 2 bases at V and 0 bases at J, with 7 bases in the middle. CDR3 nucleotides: TGTGCCTGGAGTCGCGGAGCTAACTATGGCTACACCTTC. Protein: CAWSRGANYGYTF.

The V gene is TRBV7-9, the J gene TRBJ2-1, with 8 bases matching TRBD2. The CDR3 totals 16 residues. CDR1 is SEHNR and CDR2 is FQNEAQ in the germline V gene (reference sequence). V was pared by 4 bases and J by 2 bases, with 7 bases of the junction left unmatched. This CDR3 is CASSYPTSGAYNEQFF. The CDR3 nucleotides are TGTGCCAGCAGCTACCCAACTAGCGGAGCCTACAATGAGCAGTTCTTC.